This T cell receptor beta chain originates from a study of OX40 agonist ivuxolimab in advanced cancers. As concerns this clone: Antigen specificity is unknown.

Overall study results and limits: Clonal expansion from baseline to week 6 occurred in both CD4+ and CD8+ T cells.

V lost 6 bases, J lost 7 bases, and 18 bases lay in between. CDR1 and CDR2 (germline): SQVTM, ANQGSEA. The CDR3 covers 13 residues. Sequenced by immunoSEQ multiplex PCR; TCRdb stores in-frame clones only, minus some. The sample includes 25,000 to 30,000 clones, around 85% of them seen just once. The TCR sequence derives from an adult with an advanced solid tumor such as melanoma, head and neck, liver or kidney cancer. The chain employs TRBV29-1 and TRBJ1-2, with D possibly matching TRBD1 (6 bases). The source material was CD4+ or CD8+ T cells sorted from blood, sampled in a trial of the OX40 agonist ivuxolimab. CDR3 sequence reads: CSVEMWGALGYTF. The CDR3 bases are TGCAGCGTCGAAATGTGGGGGGCGCTTGGCTACACCTTC.